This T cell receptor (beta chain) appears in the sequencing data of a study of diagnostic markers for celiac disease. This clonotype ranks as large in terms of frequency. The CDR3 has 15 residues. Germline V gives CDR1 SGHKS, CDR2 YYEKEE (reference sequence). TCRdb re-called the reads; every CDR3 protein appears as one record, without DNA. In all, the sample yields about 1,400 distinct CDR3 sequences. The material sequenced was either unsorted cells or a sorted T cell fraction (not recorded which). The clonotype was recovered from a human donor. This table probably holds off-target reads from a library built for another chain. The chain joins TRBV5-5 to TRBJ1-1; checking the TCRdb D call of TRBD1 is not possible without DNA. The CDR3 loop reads CASSAFDRLNTEAFF. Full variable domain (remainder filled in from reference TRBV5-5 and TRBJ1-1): DAGVTQSPTHLIKTRGQQVTLRCSPISGHKSVSWYQQVLGQGPQFIFQYYEKEERGRGNFPDRFSARQFPNYSSELNVNALLLGDSALYLCASSAFDRLNTEAFFGQGTRLTVV.